This T cell receptor beta chain was profiled in a study of blood T cell repertoires in COVID-19. In the study overall: The study drew acute and convalescent COVID-19 samples from the United States, Italy and Spain. PBMCs, B-cell-depleted T cells, or T cells provided the cDNA or gDNA that made up the material.

This CDR3 has 16 residues. Germline-derived CDR1 and CDR2 are SGHRS and YFSETQ. Trimming left V 2 bases short and J 0 bases short, with 11 bases between. How the authors handled the data: For nucleated cells, counts were estimated from reference gene primer amplification. Using immunoSEQ multiplex PCR, the repertoire was profiled, and TCRdb retains in-frame clones only, with some absent. V, J and clone size are taken as reported in that table, and D and trimming were inferred from the DNA itself. Of approximately 32,000 clones in the sample, around 90% were seen once. The specimen sequenced was peripheral blood. This TCR derives from a woman between 65 and 79 years old with active COVID-19. The chain joins TRBV5-1 to TRBJ2-2; no firm D call. The CDR3 reads CASSLPPQSNTGELFF. The CDR3 DNA is TGCGCCAGCAGCTTACCACCACAATCGAACACCGGGGAGCTGTTTTTT.